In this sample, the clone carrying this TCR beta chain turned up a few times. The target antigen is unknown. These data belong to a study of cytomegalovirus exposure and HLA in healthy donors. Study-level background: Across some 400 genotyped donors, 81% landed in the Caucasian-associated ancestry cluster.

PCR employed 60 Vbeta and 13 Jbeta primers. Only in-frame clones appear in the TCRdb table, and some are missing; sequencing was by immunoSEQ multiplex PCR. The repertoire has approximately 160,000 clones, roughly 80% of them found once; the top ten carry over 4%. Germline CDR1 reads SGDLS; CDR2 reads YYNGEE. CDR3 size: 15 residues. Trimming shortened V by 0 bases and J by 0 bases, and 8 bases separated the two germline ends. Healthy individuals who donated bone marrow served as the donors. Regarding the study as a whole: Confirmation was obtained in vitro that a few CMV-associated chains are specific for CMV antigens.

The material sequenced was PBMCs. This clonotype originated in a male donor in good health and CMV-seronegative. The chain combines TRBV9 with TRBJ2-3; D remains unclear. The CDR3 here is CASSVGWASTDTQYF. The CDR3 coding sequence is TGTGCCAGCAGCGTAGGTTGGGCTAGCACAGATACGCAGTATTTT.